Presented here are 17 T cell receptor beta chains from one specimen sequenced in a study of multiple sclerosis patients with progressive multifocal leukoencephalopathy. Assay: immunoSEQ multiplex PCR; the TCRdb copy retains only in-frame clones and omits some. This table has about 25,000 clones, 85% to 95% appearing once. Time point defined: 12 to 13 months of natalizumab therapy. This sample comprised PBMCs, obtained from a patient treated with natalizumab. All receptors come from a man aged 30-40 years with multiple sclerosis.

The J gene is TRBJ2-2, the V gene TRBV6-5, with 9 positions matching TRBD1. The CDR3 sequence is 15 residues long. CDR1 MNHEY and CDR2 SVGAGI come from the germline V gene. J was trimmed by 8 bases and V by 6 bases; bases with no gene match: 10. This chain's CDR3 is CASRQTGTGRGELFF. The CDR3, as DNA: TGTGCCAGCAGACAAACCGGGACAGGGAGAGGGGAGCTGTTTTTT.

The V gene is TRBV7-2, the J gene TRBJ2-3, with TRBD2 as a possible D gene (5 bases). Trimming shortened V by 3 bases and J by 4 bases, and 14 bases separated the two germline ends. Per germline, CDR1 SGHTA and CDR2 FQGNSA. CDR3 length equals 15 residues. CDR3 residues: CASSFSPTSADTQYF. The CDR3 coding sequence is TGTGCCAGCAGCTTTTCTCCAACTAGTGCAGATACGCAGTATTTT.

The chain joins TRBV7-9 to TRBJ2-7; D may correspond to TRBD1 or TRBD2 (5 bases each). The V gene's germline CDR1 is SEHNR and CDR2 FQNEAQ (reference sequence). The CDR3 has 12 residues. V lost 6 bases and J lost 6, with 12 bases in between. CDR3 loop: CASRGVGAEQYV. DNA of the CDR3: TGTGCCAGCAGGGGGGTCGGGGCCGAGCAGTACGTC.

The J gene is TRBJ1-1, the V gene TRBV6-5, with D unclear. Trimming stripped 6 bases from V and 4 bases from J, with 12 bases between. CDR1 is MNHEY and CDR2 is SVGAGI in the germline V gene. The CDR3 totals 13 residues. The CDR3 spells CASRATFSTEAFF. The CDR3 coding sequence is TGTGCCAGCAGGGCGACTTTTAGCACTGAAGCTTTCTTT.

This clone showed up just a few times. Here the CDR3 DNA reads TGTGCCAGCAGTTTCCGGGACGCCCAAGAGACCCAGTACTTC. Protein: CASSFRDAQETQYF. The gene calls are TRBV27 and TRBJ2-5; the D gene could be TRBD1 or TRBD2 (5 bases each). CDR3 size: 14 residues. CDR1 is MNHEY, CDR2 SMNVEV, per germline (reference sequence). Trimming removed 3 bases from V and 1 base from J, with 9 bases in between.

The V and J genes are TRBV10-3 and TRBJ2-1, with D unclear. This CDR3 comprises 14 residues. The V gene lost 0 bases and the J gene lost 4 bases, with 7 bases spanning the gap. Germline V gives CDR1 ENHRY, CDR2 SYGVKD. CDR3 region: CAISESDGYNEQFF. For the CDR3, the DNA is TGTGCCATCAGTGAGTCGGACGGGTACAATGAGCAGTTCTTC.

The chain carries TRBV9 and TRBJ2-1, with D perhaps assigned TRBD1 or TRBD2 (5 bases each). Germline assignment: CDR1 SGDLS and CDR2 YYNGEE. This CDR3 is 14 amino acids long. Trimming left V 5 bases short and J 7 bases short, with 16 bases between. The CDR3: CASRRDPAGNEQFF. The CDR3 nucleotides are TGTGCCAGCAGACGGGACCCCGCCGGTAATGAGCAGTTCTTC.

In nucleotides, the CDR3 is TGTGCCAGCAGCTTGGGGCTAGCGGTATACAATGAGCAGTTCTTC. It specifies CASSLGLAVYNEQFF. The chain employs TRBV5-6 and TRBJ2-1; 7 bases are shared with TRBD2. This CDR3 has 15 amino acids. CDR1 and CDR2 (germline): SGHDT, YYEEEE. Trimming at V came to 0 bases and at J to 4 bases, leaving 4 bases not matched to a gene.

In its sample, this clone was seen once. The CDR3 sequence: CASSLDGWRGTDTQYF. As DNA, the CDR3 is TGTGCCAGCAGCTTAGACGGCTGGCGGGGCACAGATACGCAGTATTTT. This chain links TRBV7-3 with TRBJ2-3, with D possibly matching TRBD2 (5 bases). Germline values: CDR1 SGHTA, CDR2 FQGTGA. CDR3 size: 16 residues. Trimming stripped 2 bases from V and 1 base from J, with 13 bases between. The full variable domain, with the rest looked up from reference TRBV7-3 and TRBJ2-3, is GAGVSQTPSNKVTEKGKYVELRCDPISGHTALYWYRQSLGQGPEFLIYFQGTGAADDSGLPNDRFFAVRPEGSVSTLKIQRTERGDSAVYLCASSLDGWRGTDTQYFGPGTRLTVL.

The chain employs TRBV5-1 and TRBJ2-7; tentatively, D is TRBD1 (5 bases). This CDR3 spans 13 amino acids. Germline V gene data show CDR1 as SGHRS and CDR2 as YFSETQ. V was pared by 6 bases and J by 3 bases, with 13 bases between. The CDR3: CASTSGASYEQYF. The CDR3 DNA sequence: TGCGCCAGCACTTCTGGGGCTAGCTACGAGCAGTACTTC.

The chain has TRBV14 and TRBJ2-3; perhaps D is TRBD1 or TRBD2 (6 bases each). The germline gives CDR1 SGHDN, CDR2 FVKESK. The CDR3 extends over 15 amino acids. Trimming shortened V by 4 bases and J by 5 bases, and 16 bases separated the two germline ends. The DNA for the CDR3 is TGTGCCAGCAGCCCCCTAGGGGGAGCGGGAGATACGCAGTATTTT. This translates into CASSPLGGAGDTQYF.

The gene calls are TRBV9 and TRBJ1-2; 8 bases are a match to TRBD1. The germline CDR1 and CDR2 sequences are SGDLS and YYNGEE. The CDR3 sequence is 13 residues long. Losses at the gene ends were 4 bases for V and 7 bases for J; bases not matched to a gene: 6. CDR3 in amino acids: CASSFQGASGYTF. DNA of the CDR3: TGTGCCAGCAGCTTTCAGGGGGCTAGTGGCTACACCTTC.

The chain employs TRBV7-2 and TRBJ2-1; TRBD1 matches 7 bases. This CDR3 is 14 amino acids long. V shed 5 bases, J shed 3 bases, and the junction held 4 bases outside the gene matches. Germline CDR1 is SGHTA and CDR2 is FQGNSA. The CDR3, as DNA: TGTGCCAGCAGCGCCTCAGGGGGCTACAATGAGCAGTTCTTC. It codes for CASSASGGYNEQFF.

J is TRBJ2-7 and V is TRBV5-6; tentative D call: TRBD2 (6 bases). V dropped 4 bases and J dropped 0 bases, with 14 bases sitting between them. This CDR3 is built from 15 residues. Germline V lookup: CDR1 SGHDT, CDR2 YYEEEE. CDR3 protein: CASSGPGTPSYEQYF. As DNA, the CDR3 is TGTGCCAGCAGCGGACCCGGGACTCCCTCCTACGAGCAGTACTTC.

DNA for the CDR3: TGTGCCAGCAGCACTCGGGACAGGGGGCGTTCGACTGATGAAAAACTGTTTTTT. Amino acid sequence: CASSTRDRGRSTDEKLFF. This chain links TRBV7-8 with TRBJ1-4; 12 bases map to TRBD1. The CDR3 extends over 18 amino acids. With V trimmed by 5 bases and J by 6 bases, 13 bases remained unmatched. Per the germline V gene, CDR1 is SGHVS and CDR2 is FQNEAQ.

The V call is TRBV11-2, the J call TRBJ2-3; TRBD2 aligns across 8 bases. V lost 5 bases and J lost 5; bases outside the gene matches: 15. The V gene's germline CDR1 is SGHAT and CDR2 FQNNGV. The CDR3 has 17 amino acids. CDR3 in amino acids: CASSLGVAGRFKDTQYF. The CDR3 nucleotides read TGTGCCAGCAGCCTGGGGGTAGCGGGGCGTTTTAAAGATACGCAGTATTTT.

The chain employs TRBV18 and TRBJ2-2; 7 bases match TRBD2. Per the germline V gene, CDR1 is KGHSH and CDR2 is LQKENI. J lost 6 bases, V lost 3 bases, and 13 bases had no gene match. This CDR3 has 17 residues. CDR3 loop: CASSPNWDYARPGELFF. CDR3 sequence (DNA): TGTGCCAGCTCACCCAACTGGGACTACGCCAGACCCGGGGAGCTGTTTTTT.